The present TCR beta chain was sequenced within a study of OX40 agonist ivuxolimab in advanced cancers. On the study more broadly: Administration of intravenous ivuxolimab to patients occurred every 2 weeks at 0.01 to 10 mg/kg.

TCRdb keeps only in-frame clones here, not all; method: immunoSEQ multiplex PCR. The sample carries about 93,000 clones, 89% recorded once. Remarks on this clone: The target antigen is unknown.

V lost 1 base, J lost 4 bases, and 14 bases lay in between. Looked up from germline, CDR1 is SGHDT and CDR2 is YYEEEE. The CDR3 has 15 residues. Points from the study as a whole: Nonresponders included some who also had low normalized T-cell clonal expansion.

The V and J genes are TRBV5-6 and TRBJ1-1, with a possible D match to TRBD1 (6 bases). This receptor was identified in an adult with an advanced solid tumor such as melanoma, head and neck, liver or kidney cancer. This specimen was CD4+ or CD8+ T cells sorted from blood, taken in a trial of the OX40 agonist ivuxolimab. The CDR3 DNA sequence: TGTGCCAGCAGCTTGACTAACCAGGGGAGCACTGAAGCTTTCTTT. Its translation: CASSLTNQGSTEAFF. The variable domain in full, completed from reference TRBV5-6 and TRBJ1-1, reads DAGVTQSPTHLIKTRGQQVTLRCSPKSGHDTVSWYQQALGQGPQFIFQYYEEEERQRGNFPDRFSGHQFPNYSSELNVNALLLGDSALYLCASSLTNQGSTEAFFGQGTRLTVV.